The sequence of this TCR beta chain was determined in a study of T cell responses to AZD1222 COVID-19 vaccine. The study's findings and limits: CD4 TCRs associated with vaccination spanned spike, dominating at 160-218 and 743-854. Spike-specific TCR breadth and depth grew following two AZD1222 doses.

This CDR3 contains 13 residues. Germline CDR1 LNHDA, CDR2 SQIVND (reference sequence). V lost 3 bases, J lost 3 bases, and 9 bases lay in between. Points on this clone: What it recognizes is unknown.

Produced via immunoSEQ multiplex PCR; TCRdb's table is partial and in-frame only. Of 90,000 to 130,000 clones listed, 92% were seen once; the top ten hold 7.8%. The sequencing here drew on peripheral blood, taken on day 0 of AZD1222 vaccination. The V gene is TRBV19, the J gene TRBJ2-7, with D perhaps being TRBD1 or TRBD2 (5 bases each). The receptor was isolated from an adult in good health. The CDR3 sequence is CASSMGPDYEQYF. CDR3 nucleotide sequence: TGTGCCAGTAGTATGGGACCTGACTACGAGCAGTACTTC.